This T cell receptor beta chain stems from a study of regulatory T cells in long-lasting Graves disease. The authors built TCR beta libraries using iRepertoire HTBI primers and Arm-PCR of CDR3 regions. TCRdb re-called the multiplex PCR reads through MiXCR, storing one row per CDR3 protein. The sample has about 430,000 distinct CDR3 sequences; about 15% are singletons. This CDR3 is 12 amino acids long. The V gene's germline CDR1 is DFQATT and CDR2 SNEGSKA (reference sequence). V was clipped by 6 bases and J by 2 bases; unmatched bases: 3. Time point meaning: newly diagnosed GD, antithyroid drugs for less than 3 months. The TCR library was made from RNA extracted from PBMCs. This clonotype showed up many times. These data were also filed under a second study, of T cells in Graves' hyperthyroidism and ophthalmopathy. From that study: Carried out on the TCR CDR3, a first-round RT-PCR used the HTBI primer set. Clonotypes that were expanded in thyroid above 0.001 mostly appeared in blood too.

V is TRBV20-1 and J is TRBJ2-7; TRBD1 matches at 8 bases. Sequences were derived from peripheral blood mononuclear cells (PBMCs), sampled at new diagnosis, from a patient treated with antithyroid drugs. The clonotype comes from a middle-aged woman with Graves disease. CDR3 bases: TGCAGTGCGTGGGACAGGACCTACGAGCAGTACTTC. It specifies CSAWDRTYEQYF.